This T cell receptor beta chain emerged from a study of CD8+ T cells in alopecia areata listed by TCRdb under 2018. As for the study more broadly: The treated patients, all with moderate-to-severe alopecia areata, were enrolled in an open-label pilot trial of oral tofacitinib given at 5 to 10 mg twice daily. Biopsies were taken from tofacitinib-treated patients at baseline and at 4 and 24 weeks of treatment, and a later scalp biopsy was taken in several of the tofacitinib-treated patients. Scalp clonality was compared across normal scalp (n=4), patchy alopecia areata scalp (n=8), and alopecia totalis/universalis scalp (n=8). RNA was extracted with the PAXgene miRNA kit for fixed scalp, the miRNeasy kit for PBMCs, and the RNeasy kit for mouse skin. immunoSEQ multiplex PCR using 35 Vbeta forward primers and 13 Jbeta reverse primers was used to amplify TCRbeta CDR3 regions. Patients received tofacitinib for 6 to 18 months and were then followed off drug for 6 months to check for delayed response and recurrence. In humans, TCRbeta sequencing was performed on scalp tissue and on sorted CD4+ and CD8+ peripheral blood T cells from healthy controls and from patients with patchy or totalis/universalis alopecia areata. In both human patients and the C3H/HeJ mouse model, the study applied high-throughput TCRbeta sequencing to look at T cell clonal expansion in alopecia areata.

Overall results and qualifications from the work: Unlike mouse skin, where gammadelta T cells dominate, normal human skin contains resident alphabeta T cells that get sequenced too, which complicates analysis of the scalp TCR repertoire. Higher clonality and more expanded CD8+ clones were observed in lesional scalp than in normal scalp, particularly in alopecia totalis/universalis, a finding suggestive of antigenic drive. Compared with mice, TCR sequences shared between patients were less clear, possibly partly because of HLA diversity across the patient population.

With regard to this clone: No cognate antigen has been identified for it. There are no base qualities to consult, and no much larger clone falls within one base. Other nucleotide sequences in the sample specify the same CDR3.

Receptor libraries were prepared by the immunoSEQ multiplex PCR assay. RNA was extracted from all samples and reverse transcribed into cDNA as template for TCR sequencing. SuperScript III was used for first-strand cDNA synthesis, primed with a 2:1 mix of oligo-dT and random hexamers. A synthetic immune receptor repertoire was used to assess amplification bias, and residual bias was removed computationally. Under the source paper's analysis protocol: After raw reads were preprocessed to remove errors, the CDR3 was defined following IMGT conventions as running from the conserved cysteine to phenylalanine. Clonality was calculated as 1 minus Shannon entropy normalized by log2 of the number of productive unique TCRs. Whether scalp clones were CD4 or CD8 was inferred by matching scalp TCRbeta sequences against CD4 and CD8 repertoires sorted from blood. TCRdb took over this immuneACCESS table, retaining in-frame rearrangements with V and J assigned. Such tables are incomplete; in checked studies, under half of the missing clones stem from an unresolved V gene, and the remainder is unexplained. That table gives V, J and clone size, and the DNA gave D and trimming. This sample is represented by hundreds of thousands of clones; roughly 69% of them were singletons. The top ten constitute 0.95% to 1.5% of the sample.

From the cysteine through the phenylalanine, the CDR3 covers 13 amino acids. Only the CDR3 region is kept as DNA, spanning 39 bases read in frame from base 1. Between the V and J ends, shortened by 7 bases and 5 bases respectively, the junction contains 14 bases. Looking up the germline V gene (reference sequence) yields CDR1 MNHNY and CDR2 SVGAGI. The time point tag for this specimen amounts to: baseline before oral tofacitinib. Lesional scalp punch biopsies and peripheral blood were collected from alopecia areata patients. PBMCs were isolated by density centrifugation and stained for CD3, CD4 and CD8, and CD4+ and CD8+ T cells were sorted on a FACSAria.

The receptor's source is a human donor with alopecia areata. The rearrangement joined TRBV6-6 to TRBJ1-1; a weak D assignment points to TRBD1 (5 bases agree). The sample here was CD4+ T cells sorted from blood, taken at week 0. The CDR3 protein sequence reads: CASNLPGGTEAFF. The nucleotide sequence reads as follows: TGTGCCAGCAACCTGCCGGGGGGGACTGAAGCTTTCTTT.